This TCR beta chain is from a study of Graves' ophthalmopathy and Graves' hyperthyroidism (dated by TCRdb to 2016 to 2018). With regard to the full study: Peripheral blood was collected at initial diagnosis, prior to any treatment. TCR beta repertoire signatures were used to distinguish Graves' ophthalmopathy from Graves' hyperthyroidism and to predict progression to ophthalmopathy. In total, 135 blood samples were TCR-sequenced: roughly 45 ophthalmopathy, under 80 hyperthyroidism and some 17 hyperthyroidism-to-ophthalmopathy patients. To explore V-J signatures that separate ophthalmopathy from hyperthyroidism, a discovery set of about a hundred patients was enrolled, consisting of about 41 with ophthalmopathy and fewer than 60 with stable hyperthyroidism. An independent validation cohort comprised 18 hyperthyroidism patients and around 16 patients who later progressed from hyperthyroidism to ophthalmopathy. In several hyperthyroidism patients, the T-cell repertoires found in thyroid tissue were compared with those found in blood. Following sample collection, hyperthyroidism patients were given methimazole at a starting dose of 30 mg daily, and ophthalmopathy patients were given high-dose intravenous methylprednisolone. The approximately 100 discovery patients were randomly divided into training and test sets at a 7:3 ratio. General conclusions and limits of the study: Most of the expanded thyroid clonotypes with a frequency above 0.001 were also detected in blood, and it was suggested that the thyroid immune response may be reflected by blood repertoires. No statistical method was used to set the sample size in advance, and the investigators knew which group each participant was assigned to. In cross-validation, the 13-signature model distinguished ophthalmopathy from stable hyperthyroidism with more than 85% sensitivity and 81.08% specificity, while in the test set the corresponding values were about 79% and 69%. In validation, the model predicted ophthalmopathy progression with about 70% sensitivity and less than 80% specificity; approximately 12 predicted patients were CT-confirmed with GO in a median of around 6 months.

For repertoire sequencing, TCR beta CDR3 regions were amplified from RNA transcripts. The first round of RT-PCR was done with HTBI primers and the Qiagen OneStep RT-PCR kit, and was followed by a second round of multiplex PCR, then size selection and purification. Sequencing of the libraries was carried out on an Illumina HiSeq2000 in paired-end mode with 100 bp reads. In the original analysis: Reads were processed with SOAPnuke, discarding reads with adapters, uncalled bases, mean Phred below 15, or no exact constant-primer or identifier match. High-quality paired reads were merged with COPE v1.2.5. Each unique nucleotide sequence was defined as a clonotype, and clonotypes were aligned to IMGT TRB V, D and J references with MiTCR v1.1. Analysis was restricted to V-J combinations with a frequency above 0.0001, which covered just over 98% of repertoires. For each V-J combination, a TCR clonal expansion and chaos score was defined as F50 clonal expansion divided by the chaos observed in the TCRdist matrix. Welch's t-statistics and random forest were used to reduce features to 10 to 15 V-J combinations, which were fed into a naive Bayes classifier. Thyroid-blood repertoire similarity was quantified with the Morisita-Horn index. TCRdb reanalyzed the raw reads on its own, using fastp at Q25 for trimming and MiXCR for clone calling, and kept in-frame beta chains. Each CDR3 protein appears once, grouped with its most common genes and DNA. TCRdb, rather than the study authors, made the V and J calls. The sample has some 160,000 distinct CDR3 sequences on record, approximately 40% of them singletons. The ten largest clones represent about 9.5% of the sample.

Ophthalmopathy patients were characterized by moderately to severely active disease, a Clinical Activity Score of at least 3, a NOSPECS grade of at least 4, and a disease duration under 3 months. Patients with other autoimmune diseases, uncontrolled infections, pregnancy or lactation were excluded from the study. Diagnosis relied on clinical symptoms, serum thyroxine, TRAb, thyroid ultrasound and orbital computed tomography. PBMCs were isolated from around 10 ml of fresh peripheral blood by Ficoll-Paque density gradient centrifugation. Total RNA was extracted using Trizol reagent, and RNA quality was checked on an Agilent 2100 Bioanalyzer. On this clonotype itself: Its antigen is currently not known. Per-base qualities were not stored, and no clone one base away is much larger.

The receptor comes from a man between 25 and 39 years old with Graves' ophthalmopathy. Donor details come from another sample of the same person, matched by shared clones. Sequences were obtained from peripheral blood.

The CDR3 is CASSLGVSGNTIYF. At the DNA level, the sequence is TGTGCCAGCAGTTTAGGAGTTTCTGGAAACACCATATATTTT. The receptor chain draws on TRBV12-3 or TRBV12-4 and TRBJ1-3; the D gene identity is not certain. The CDR3 contains 14 residues, cysteine and phenylalanine counted. Only CDR3 DNA remains: 42 bases, in frame from the first base. V and J lose 1 base and 1 base, and a span of 5 bases separates them.